The 31 T cell receptor beta chains in this list originate from one sample, sequenced in a study of blood T cell repertoires in COVID-19. This table comes from immunoSEQ multiplex PCR, and its TCRdb copy is limited to in-frame clones, with some not included. The table shows 99,000 or so clones, with roughly 84% occurring only once. Sequenced input: peripheral blood. The source of these receptors is a man aged 55 to 70 with acute or convalescent COVID-19.

The rearrangement joins TRBV5-1 to TRBJ2-7; the D gene is possibly TRBD2 (6 bases). CDR1 and CDR2 (germline): SGHRS, YFSETQ. V lost 1 base, J lost 5 bases, and 16 bases lay in between. This CDR3 spans 15 amino acids. CDR3 region: CASSLTVAANNEQYF. As DNA, the CDR3 is TGCGCCAGCAGCTTGACGGTAGCGGCAAATAACGAGCAGTACTTC.

CDR3 nucleotide sequence: TGTGCCAGCAGCTTAGGCGGGGGGAGGGCCCTCGATGAGCAGTTCTTC. Residues: CASSLGGGRALDEQFF. V usage is TRBV7-9 and J usage is TRBJ2-1, with 8 nucleotides matching TRBD2. Trimming at V came to 1 base and at J to 8 bases, leaving 10 bases not matched to a gene. The CDR3 spans 16 residues. In germline, CDR1 is SEHNR, CDR2 FQNEAQ (reference sequence).

The CDR3: CASISPPGVFTEAFF. CDR3 DNA: TGTGCCAGCATTTCCCCGCCAGGGGTGTTCACTGAAGCTTTCTTT. The chain has TRBV2 and TRBJ1-1, with D perhaps matching TRBD1 (6 bases). The germline V and J ends were trimmed by 7 bases and 4 bases, with 19 bases remaining between them. CDR1 and CDR2 from the germline V gene are SNHLY and FYNNEI. The CDR3 runs 15 residues. The whole variable domain, filled in from reference TRBV2 and TRBJ1-1, reads EPEVTQTPSHQVTQMGQEVILRCVPISNHLYFYWYRQILGQKVEFLVSFYNNEISEKSEIFDDQFSVERPDGSNFTLKIRSTKLEDSAMYFCASISPPGVFTEAFFGQGTRLTVV.

The CDR3 DNA sequence: TGTGCCAGCAGCCTATCCTCCGGGACAGGGAGAAAACTGTTTTTT. Translation: CASSLSSGTGRKLFF. The chain carries TRBV7-8 and TRBJ1-4; 9 bases fit TRBD1. CDR3 length: 15 amino acids. V was clipped by 5 bases and J by 10 bases; unmatched bases: 11. The germline CDR1 and CDR2 sequences are SGHVS and FQNEAQ.

V is TRBV28 and J is TRBJ1-1; D uncertain. V was shortened by 2 bases and J by 1 base, with 2 bases between the two germline ends. The CDR3 sequence is 12 residues long. In germline, CDR1 is MDHEN, CDR2 SYDVKM. The DNA for the CDR3 is TGTGCCAGCAGTTTACGGAACACTGAAGCTTTCTTT. Translating gives CASSLRNTEAFF.

The CDR3 here is CASSFGANNYGYTF. The CDR3, as DNA: TGTGCCAGCAGTTTTGGGGCCAACAACTATGGCTACACCTTC. This sequence joins TRBV28 and TRBJ1-2; TRBD1 might be the D (5 bases). Per the germline V gene, CDR1 is MDHEN and CDR2 is SYDVKM. This CDR3 has 14 residues. V was shortened by 3 bases and J by 2 bases, with 10 bases between the two germline ends.

The V gene is TRBV28, the J gene TRBJ2-2, with D uncertain. Germline assignment: CDR1 MDHEN and CDR2 SYDVKM. V was trimmed by 8 bases and J by 5 bases, leaving 6 bases between them. The CDR3 length is 11 residues. As DNA, the CDR3 is TGTGCCAGCCGTCTGACCGGGGAGCTGTTTTTT. Its translation: CASRLTGELFF.

This clone was found once. The chain links TRBV5-1 to TRBJ2-3; D is ambiguous. Germline assignment: CDR1 SGHRS and CDR2 YFSETQ. The ends were cut back, 4 bases at V and 2 bases at J, with 11 bases in the middle. CDR3 size: 14 residues. The CDR3 here is CASSGRVNTDTQYF. CDR3 DNA sequence: TGCGCCAGCAGCGGCCGGGTTAACACAGATACGCAGTATTTT.

This chain connects TRBV28 to TRBJ2-3, with 8 positions matching TRBD1. Germline trimming cut 5 bases from V and 0 bases from J; bases unmatched to any gene: 4. This CDR3 is 15 amino acids long. Germline V gene data show CDR1 as MDHEN and CDR2 as SYDVKM. The CDR3 region is CASSQDRASTDTQYF. CDR3 coding DNA: TGTGCCAGCAGTCAGGACAGGGCCAGCACAGATACGCAGTATTTT.

The chain employs TRBV19 and TRBJ2-7, with 9 bases that match TRBD1. CDR3 length: 13 residues. Per the germline V gene, CDR1 is LNHDA and CDR2 is SQIVND (reference sequence). V gave up 6 bases and J gave up 5 bases; unmatched junction bases: 5. The chain's CDR3 is CASRDRGINEQYF. The DNA of the CDR3 is TGTGCCAGTAGGGACAGGGGAATCAACGAGCAGTACTTC.

V usage is TRBV5-4 and J usage is TRBJ2-7, with D possibly matching TRBD1 (5 bases). V lost 3 bases, J lost 6 bases, and 16 bases lay in between. CDR3 length: 14 amino acids. CDR1 SGHNT and CDR2 YYREEE come from the germline V gene (reference sequence). This CDR3 reads CASSSKGMGGEQYF. For the CDR3, the DNA is TGTGCCAGCAGCTCGAAGGGGATGGGTGGCGAGCAGTACTTC.

The rearrangement links TRBV28 to TRBJ1-2; D is perhaps TRBD1 (6 bases). CDR1 is MDHEN and CDR2 is SYDVKM in the germline V gene. This CDR3 has 15 amino acids. V lost 6 bases, J lost 7 bases, and 21 bases lay in between. CDR3 coding DNA: TGTGCCAGCAGAACCCTACAGGGATTGAGGACTGGCTACACCTTC. Residues: CASRTLQGLRTGYTF.

The CDR3 protein is CATSDGGMGYGYTF. As DNA, the CDR3 is TGTGCCACCAGTGACGGGGGGATGGGCTATGGCTACACCTTC. V usage is TRBV24-1 and J usage is TRBJ1-2; a possible D gene is TRBD1 (5 bases). The CDR3 covers 14 residues. Germline V lookup: CDR1 KGHDR, CDR2 SFDVKD. Trimming cost V 4 bases and J 4 bases, with 12 bases left between them.

The chain is built from TRBV5-5 and TRBJ2-7, with TRBD2 matching 7 bases. The CDR3 runs 15 residues. Germline V gene sequence: CDR1 SGHKS, CDR2 YYEKEE (reference sequence). The V and J ends lost 6 bases and 2 bases, in that order; junction bases with no gene match: 11. The CDR3 sequence: CASTGTAGVTYEQYF. The CDR3 DNA reads as TGTGCCAGCACCGGGACGGCGGGGGTAACCTACGAGCAGTACTTC.

The gene calls are TRBV5-1 and TRBJ2-2; TRBD2 is a possible D gene (5 bases). V lost 0 bases and J lost 0, with 12 bases in between. CDR1 and CDR2 from the germline V gene are SGHRS and YFSETQ. CDR3 length: 17 residues. The CDR3: CASSLAPGTTNTGELFF. The CDR3 nucleotides are TGCGCCAGCAGCTTGGCCCCGGGAACGACGAACACCGGGGAGCTGTTTTTT.

This rearrangement joins TRBV2 to TRBJ2-1, with a tentative D call TRBD1 (6 bases). The CDR3 is 15 residues long. CDR1 is SNHLY, CDR2 FYNNEI, per germline. The V and J ends lost 7 bases and 8 bases respectively, with 21 bases between them. The DNA of the CDR3 is TGTGCCAGCAATAGGGGGAGCGCCTATTTGGATGAGCAGTTCTTC. Translating it yields CASNRGSAYLDEQFF.

V and J are TRBV4-1 and TRBJ2-7; a weak D match, TRBD1 (5 bases). In germline, CDR1 is MGHRA, CDR2 YSYEKL. Trimming cost V 0 bases and J 0 bases, with 12 bases left between them. The CDR3 is made up of 16 amino acids. The CDR3 loop is CASSQEAWGLSYEQYF. In DNA form, the CDR3 reads TGCGCCAGCAGCCAAGAGGCTTGGGGCCTCTCCTACGAGCAGTACTTC.

The V call is TRBV5-4, the J call TRBJ1-2; no firm D call. Germline V CDR1 and CDR2: SGHNT, YYREEE (reference sequence). V lost 9 bases to trimming and J lost 8 bases, with 14 bases between them. This CDR3 region has 11 residues. CDR3 residues: CATGGLQGYTF. In nucleotides, the CDR3 is TGTGCCACAGGAGGGCTTCAGGGCTACACCTTC.

J is TRBJ2-1 and V is TRBV9, with no clear D. Germline CDR1 SGDLS, CDR2 YYNGEE. The V end lost 0 bases, the J end lost 8 bases, and 3 bases lay between the germline ends. The CDR3 consists of 11 residues. The DNA for the CDR3 is TGTGCCAGCAGCGTAGGCGATGAGCAGTTCTTC. It encodes CASSVGDEQFF.

This sequence joins TRBV9 and TRBJ1-2; possibly TRBD1 for D (5 bases). Germline-derived CDR1 and CDR2 are SGDLS and YYNGEE. This CDR3 region has 15 residues. V was trimmed by 0 bases and J by 6 bases, leaving 15 bases between them. The CDR3 sequence: CASSVDQSRVNGYTF. As DNA, the CDR3 is TGTGCCAGCAGCGTAGATCAGAGCAGGGTAAATGGCTACACCTTC.

The chain combines TRBV29-1 with TRBJ1-1, with 7 bases that match TRBD1. Looked up from germline, CDR1 is SQVTM and CDR2 is ANQGSEA. The CDR3 totals 14 residues. J gave up 3 bases and V 6 bases, and 10 bases lay outside the gene matches. CDR3 sequence: CSVRRLGTDTEAFF. CDR3 DNA: TGCAGCGTGCGACGACTAGGGACAGACACTGAAGCTTTCTTT.

The sample holds a few counts of this clone. V usage is TRBV7-9 and J usage is TRBJ2-5, with D tentatively TRBD1 (6 bases). V was shortened by 4 bases and J by 4 bases, with 16 bases between the two germline ends. CDR1 is SEHNR and CDR2 is FQNEAQ in the germline V gene (reference sequence). The CDR3 has 15 residues. DNA of the CDR3: TGTGCCAGCAGCTCCACTAAAACAGGGAGAGAGACCCAGTACTTC. Translated, it gives CASSSTKTGRETQYF.

J is TRBJ2-5 and V is TRBV24-1; tentatively, D is TRBD2 (5 bases). The CDR3 covers 14 residues. Germline lookup yields CDR1 KGHDR and CDR2 SFDVKD. The ends were cut back, 5 bases at V and 2 bases at J, with 11 bases in the middle. CDR3 residues: CATSAAESQETQYF. In nucleotides, the CDR3 is TGTGCCACCAGTGCAGCGGAATCGCAAGAGACCCAGTACTTC.

The chain has TRBV28 and TRBJ2-7; 8 bases line up with TRBD1. The CDR3 extends over 14 amino acids. The germline CDR1 and CDR2 sequences are MDHEN and SYDVKM. The junction had 7 bases not matched to a gene; V was cut back by 5 bases and J by 4 bases. The CDR3 loop is CASSPSTGVYEQYF. The CDR3 nucleotides read TGTGCCAGCAGTCCCTCGACAGGGGTATACGAGCAGTACTTC.

The chain recombines TRBV9 with TRBJ2-3; D is undetermined. V was shortened by 3 bases and J by 2 bases, with 16 bases between the two germline ends. The length of the CDR3 is 16 residues. Germline CDR1 reads SGDLS; CDR2 reads YYNGEE. CDR3: CASSENRVDNTDTQYF. The CDR3 DNA sequence: TGTGCCAGCAGCGAAAACAGAGTAGATAACACAGATACGCAGTATTTT.

Points on this clone: Other DNA sequences in this specimen translate into the identical CDR3. This chain links TRBV18 with TRBJ1-1; TRBD1 matches 7 bases. In germline, CDR1 is KGHSH, CDR2 LQKENI. V trimming: 1 base; J trimming: 0 bases; junction bases outside the gene matches: 5. The CDR3 length is 16 residues. The CDR3 reads CASSPQGAGMNTEAFF. The CDR3 DNA is TGTGCCAGCTCACCACAGGGGGCTGGAATGAACACTGAAGCTTTCTTT.

The chain carries TRBV23-1 and TRBJ2-7, with 8 bases fitting TRBD2. TRBV23-1 is an open reading frame, and its role is uncertain. There are 13 residues in the CDR3. V trimming: 6 bases; J trimming: 5 bases; junction bases outside the gene matches: 6. The CDR3 loop is CASRRGGHHEQYV. The CDR3 nucleotides are TGCGCCAGCAGGCGCGGGGGGCATCACGAGCAGTACGTC.

The genes are TRBV12-5 and TRBJ1-2, with 7 positions matching TRBD1. V gave up 2 bases and J gave up 6 bases; unmatched junction bases: 18. The CDR3 sequence is 18 residues long. Looked up from germline, CDR1 is LGHNT and CDR2 is FRNRAP. The CDR3 sequence is CASGLTTGTVGLSDGYTF. The CDR3 nucleotides read TGTGCTAGTGGTTTGACAACCGGGACAGTGGGCCTTTCTGATGGCTACACCTTC. The variable domain in full, completed from reference TRBV12-5 and TRBJ1-2, reads DARVTQTPRHKVTEMGQEVTMRCQPILGHNTVFWYRQTMMQGLELLAYFRNRAPLDDSGMPKDRFSAEMPDATLATLKIQPSEPRDSAVYFCASGLTTGTVGLSDGYTFGSGTRLTVV.

The chain is built from TRBV6-2 or TRBV6-3 and TRBJ1-3, with D perhaps matching TRBD1 (5 bases). CDR3 size: 15 residues. Looked up from germline, CDR1 is MNHEY and CDR2 is SVGEGT. Between the trimmed V and J ends, which lost 5 bases and 2 bases, there was a span of 13 bases. CDR3 in amino acids: CASSRLQDTGNTIYF. The CDR3 DNA follows: TGTGCCAGCAGTCGCCTACAGGATACTGGAAACACCATATATTTT.

The chain employs TRBV5-1 and TRBJ1-6, with 8 positions matching TRBD1. The V gene end was trimmed by 4 bases and the J gene end by 5 bases; junction bases not matched to a gene: 8. CDR1 SGHRS and CDR2 YFSETQ come from the germline V gene. CDR3 size: 16 residues. The CDR3 spells CASSASPGQDNSPLHF. CDR3 DNA sequence: TGCGCCAGCAGCGCGTCTCCGGGACAGGATAATTCACCCCTCCACTTT.

The V call is TRBV4-3, the J call TRBJ2-6; TRBD2 agrees at 9 bases. Germline CDR1 is LGHNA and CDR2 is YSLEER. V trimming: 2 bases; J trimming: 1 base; junction bases outside the gene matches: 6. The CDR3 runs to 18 residues. This CDR3 reads CASSQFGLAGSGANVLTF. Written as DNA, the CDR3 is TGCGCCAGCAGCCAATTTGGGCTAGCGGGATCTGGGGCCAACGTCCTGACTTTC.